This TCR beta chain was retrieved from a study of blood T cells in healthy people across ages. CDR1 and CDR2 from the germline V gene are SQVTM and ANQGSEA. V was trimmed by 2 bases and J by 3 bases, leaving 5 bases between them. CDR3 size: 12 residues. The second PCR ran about 6 to 11 cycles with a sample-barcoded 5' primer and J-beta primers. A single record per CDR3 protein comes from TCRdb applying MiXCR to the 5' RACE reads. The repertoire has about 1.6 million distinct CDR3 sequences, roughly 32% of them found once; the top ten carry about 11%. The sequence was collected from a woman younger than 45 in good health. The chain is built from TRBV29-1 and TRBJ2-1; D not resolved. Sequences were obtained from blood. CDR3 in DNA: TGCAGCGTTGAATGGCACTACAATGAGCAGTTCTTC. It specifies CSVEWHYNEQFF.